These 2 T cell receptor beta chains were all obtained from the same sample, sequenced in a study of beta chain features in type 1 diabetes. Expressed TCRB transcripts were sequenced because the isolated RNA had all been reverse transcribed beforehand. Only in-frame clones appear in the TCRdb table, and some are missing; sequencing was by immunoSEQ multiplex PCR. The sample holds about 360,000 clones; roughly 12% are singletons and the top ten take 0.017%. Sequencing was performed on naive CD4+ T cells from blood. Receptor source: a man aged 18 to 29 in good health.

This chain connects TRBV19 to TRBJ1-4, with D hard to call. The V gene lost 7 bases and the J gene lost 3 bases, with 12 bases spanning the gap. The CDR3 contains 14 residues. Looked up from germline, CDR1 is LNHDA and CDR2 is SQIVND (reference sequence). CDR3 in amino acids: CASTQPGSNEKLFF. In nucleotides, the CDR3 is TGTGCCAGTACCCAACCCGGGTCTAATGAAAAACTGTTTTTT.

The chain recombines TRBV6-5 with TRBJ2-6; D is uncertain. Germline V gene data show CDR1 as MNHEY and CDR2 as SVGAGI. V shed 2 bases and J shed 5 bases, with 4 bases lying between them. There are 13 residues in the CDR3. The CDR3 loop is CASSYTWANVLTF. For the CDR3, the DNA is TGTGCCAGCAGTTACACTTGGGCCAACGTCCTGACTTTC.